This entry describes one T cell receptor (beta chain). Which antigen it targets is not known. Base qualities were left out, and no much larger clone turns up one base away. The data originate from a study of cytomegalovirus exposure and HLA in healthy donors (dated by TCRdb to 2016 to 2017). Study-wide context: An earlier analysis of several hundred of the donors reported approximately 290 Gb of sequence data and 100 million to 130 million unique TCR beta sequences from 150 million to 200 million T cells. Roughly 300 gigabases of sequencing data and 78 million or so unique TCR sequences were included in an early release covering several hundred HLA-typed donors. Among the roughly 400 genotyped donors, approximately 76% belonged to the genetic ancestry cluster associated with self-reported Caucasian donors. The study was designed to test whether signatures of past pathogen exposure could be identified by cataloging public T cell receptors. The study used immunosequencing to profile the T cell repertoires of more than 650 subjects and linked those repertoires to cytomegalovirus serostatus. A separate validation cohort of about 110 different subjects was used in addition to the 666-subject first cohort. The study combined high-throughput TCR immunosequencing, statistical association of individual TCRs with disease status, and machine learning to predict cytomegalovirus infection status. A later analysis re-analyzed previously published TCR beta repertoires from roughly 690 donors and added high-resolution HLA genotyping to study TCR occurrence patterns. The later analysis used no new phenotypic data to find candidate immune exposures, relying instead on TCR beta sequences and their occurrence across donors. In an earlier analysis of more than 550 of the donors, high-throughput TCR beta sequencing was used to judge whether each TCR beta V gene segment behaved as functional or pseudogenic. Alongside the repertoire data, information on donor age, sex, ethnicity and CMV serostatus was compiled. A later genetic analysis used genome-wide SNP genotypes for about 65% of the roughly 670 donors, treating that subset as a discovery cohort. All discovery cohort repertoires had been generated using a single sequencing platform. HLA typing covered class I and class II loci at four-digit resolution. The number of donors typed differed by locus, with roughly 629-640 for A, B, C, DRB1 and DQB1, 522 for DQA1, approximately 570 for DPA1, and 450 to 480 for DPB1. Five DR-DQ haplotypes were handled as single units for association and clustering because linkage in the cohort was strong. Among around 400 genotyped donors of the cohort, an average of approximately 250,000 unique TCR beta nucleotide sequences were sequenced per donor, roughly 20% of them non-productive.

CDR1 MNHEY and CDR2 SVGAGI were looked up in the germline V gene. Its CDR3 holds 13 amino acids, cysteine through phenylalanine. Of all the DNA, just the CDR3 is kept, 39 bases in frame from base 1. Trimming takes 6 bases off V and 3 bases off J; junction bases not matched to a gene: 1. The cohort consisted of 666 healthy bone marrow donors. All cohort members were sampled while nominally healthy, although unrecorded immune exposures were likely present. The donor tested CMV seropositive and was one of the 289 seropositive cohort members. A peripheral blood sample was collected from each donor, and TCR beta sequencing was performed on peripheral blood mononuclear cells. Genomic DNA was extracted from the blood cell samples with the Qiagen DNeasy Blood Extraction Kit. The full study reports these points: In a later analysis, some 18,000 TCR beta sequences were associated with specific HLA alleles at a false discovery rate of 0.05. It was suggested by the authors that the approach could potentially be generalized to other disease states and immunological phenotypes. V-gene and J-gene trimming of TCR beta chains was associated with a missense DCLRE1C variant in a later genetic analysis, and the association was replicated in an independent cohort. In a later analysis, the rate of TCR association differed among HLA loci, with DRB1 alleles having the most associated TCRs and HLA-C alleles having the fewest. The presence/absence analyses assumed that sequencing depth was roughly uniform across donors, and that assumption may not be true. Compared with equally common non-associated chains, HLA-associated TCR beta chains in a later analysis were more clonally expanded and had lower generation probabilities. Across donors, most TCR sequences were observed very rarely, whereas some public TCRs were present in many individuals. Strong co-occurrence of HLA alleles, especially DR and DQ, made assigning TCR associations to individual alleles difficult. HLA typing was unavailable for some donors at each locus, so association tests used only the typed subset. The classifier was reported to diagnose cytomegalovirus status with high specificity and sensitivity in both the original cohort and the validation cohort. Linkage disequilibrium might explain the correlated functional status among segregating V segments, but an unknown experimental factor could not be ruled out. A later analysis reported that several top co-occurrence clusters appeared linked to parvovirus B19, influenza, CMV and Epstein-Barr virus. Because counts were too low, roughly 18 rarely observed V segments, including chromosome 9 orphons, were left out of the earlier analysis of a few hundred of the donors. Immune exposure information for the cohort was limited to CMV serostatus. Most CMV-associated TCR beta chains appeared to be HLA-restricted in a later analysis, and the HLA associations seemed to be driven largely by CMV exposure. A cluster of highly shared sequence variants was judged likely to represent a technical artifact of the sequencing pipeline. In an earlier analysis of about 600 of the donors, most TCR beta V segments appeared in productive rearrangements about 90% or about 30% of the time, broadly matching IMGT annotations. Some IMGT-functional V segments, including TRBV6-2 and TRBV6-3, could not be distinguished by the 87-base-pair reads and were therefore excluded. This cohort had only TCR beta chains sequenced, and the lack of alpha or paired-chain data limited which features could be detected. Compared with the approximately 600-donor mean, donors in an Asian-associated ancestry cluster had fewer N-insertions in productive TCRs, according to a later genetic analysis. A few of the identified cytomegalovirus-associated TCR beta chains were confirmed in vitro to be specific for cytomegalovirus antigens. A total of 164 TCR beta chains were listed by the study as associated with cytomegalovirus. A further reported finding was that TCR beta sequences accurately predicted the HLA-A and HLA-B alleles for most subjects in the first cohort.

Library construction relied on the immunoSEQ multiplex PCR assay. For the multiplex PCR, a mixture combining 60 forward primers for TCR Vbeta segments and 13 reverse primers for TCR Jbeta segments was used. The CDR3 region of rearranged TCR beta genes was amplified from genomic DNA by a multiplex PCR assay. The amplified TCR beta libraries were sequenced on the Illumina HiSeq System as 87-base-pair reads. On the study's bioinformatics: A later analysis counted approximately 76 million unique TCR beta chains across the 550 to 750 repertoires, and 9.5 million to 11 million of these chains were shared by at least two donors. To remove PCR and sequencing errors, raw reads were error-corrected and collapsed into unique sequences using a nearest-neighbor algorithm that merged closely related sequences. CDR3 sequences were aligned to IMGT reference sequences to assign V, D and J gene segments. For a sequence to be retained, a match of at least six nucleotides to both a V gene segment and a J gene segment was required. Rearrangements were called productive when the CDR3 lacked stop codons and stayed in frame with V and J; all others were non-productive. Following IMGT convention, CDR3 was defined as the stretch from the second conserved V-encoded cysteine up to the conserved J-encoded phenylalanine. In an earlier analysis of 500 to 650 of the donors, sequences lacking an unambiguous match to a single V gene segment were excluded. An earlier analysis of 550 to 650 of the donors classified V segments as functional when productive rearrangements were above 56.7% and as segregating when the standard deviation between donors was above 5%. A statistical classification framework was developed to diagnose cytomegalovirus status using the catalog of TCR beta chain sequences. A later analysis assigned V and J genes by comparing TCR nucleotide sequences with IMGT/GENE-DB human TR gene sequences. Using the TCRdist pipeline, a later analysis assigned CDR3 sequences along with most-parsimonious VDJ recombination scenarios. In a later analysis, every TCR beta chain was defined by the combination of its CDR3 amino acid sequence and its V-gene family, and reads without a unique V-gene family were dropped. In a later analysis, around 650 highly shared, low-generation-probability nucleotide sequences were removed to address suspected cross-contamination and a sequencing artifact. In a later analysis, a clonal expansion index was calculated for each public chain from normalized within-repertoire ranks of inferred template counts. A later analysis computed generation probabilities with a VDJ recombination model fitted to out-of-frame rearrangements, and checked the results against IGoR. In a later analysis, hypergeometric tests were used to score TCR-TCR, TCR-HLA and TCR-CMV co-occurrence, with a repertoire-size bias correction applied to TCR pairs. To estimate false discovery rates, a later analysis permuted the HLA or CMV assignments 20 times. A later analysis grouped co-occurring TCRs with DBSCAN, adding TCRdist sequence similarity when clustering within HLA-allele-positive subsets. Repertoires with fewer than 30,000 or more than 120,000 public chains were left out of co-occurrence clustering, as were about 5 repertoires with anomalous nucleotide sharing. This is the immuneACCESS table as TCRdb keeps it, with only in-frame sequences that have V and J called. A part of the clones is gone; compared with another copy, unresolved V genes explain less than half, and the rest is unexplained. V, J and clone size were drawn from that table, and D and trimming were deduced from the DNA. A total of around 99,000 clones appear in this sample, around 70% of them only once. 5% to 7% of the sample is taken by the ten largest.

The rearrangement combines TRBV6-5 with TRBJ1-5, and TRBD1 aligns with 8 junction nucleotides. This TCR derives from a woman aged 70-85 years in good health and CMV-seropositive. The sequencing sample was made of PBMCs. CDR3 loop: CASSRGPNQPQHF. The DNA is as follows: TGTGCCAGCAGCAGGGGGCCCAATCAGCCCCAGCATTTT.